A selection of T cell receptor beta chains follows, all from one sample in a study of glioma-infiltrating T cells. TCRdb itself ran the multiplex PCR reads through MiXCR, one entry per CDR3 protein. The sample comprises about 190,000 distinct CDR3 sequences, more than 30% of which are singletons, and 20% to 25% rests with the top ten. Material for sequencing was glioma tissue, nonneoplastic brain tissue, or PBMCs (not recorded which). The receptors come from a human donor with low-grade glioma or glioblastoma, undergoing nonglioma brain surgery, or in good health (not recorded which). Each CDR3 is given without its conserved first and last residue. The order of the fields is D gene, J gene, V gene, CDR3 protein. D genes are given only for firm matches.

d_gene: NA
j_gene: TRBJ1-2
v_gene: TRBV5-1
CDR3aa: VSSLIQRVRGYT

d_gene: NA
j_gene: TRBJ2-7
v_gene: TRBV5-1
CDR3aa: ASSFDGNEQY

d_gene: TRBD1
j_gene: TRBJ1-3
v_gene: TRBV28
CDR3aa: ASSSGQGLSSTIY

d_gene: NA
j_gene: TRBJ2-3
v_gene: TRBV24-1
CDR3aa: ATSDYAGLGVDTQY

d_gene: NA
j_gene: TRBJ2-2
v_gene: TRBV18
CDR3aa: ASSLTPDSNTGELF

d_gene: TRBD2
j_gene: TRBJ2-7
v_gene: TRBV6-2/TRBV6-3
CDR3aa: ASSPTSGSPLEQY

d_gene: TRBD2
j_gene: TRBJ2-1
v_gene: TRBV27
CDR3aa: ASSALAGHYNEQF

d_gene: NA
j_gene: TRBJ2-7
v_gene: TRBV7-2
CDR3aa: ASSRDWGLRELY

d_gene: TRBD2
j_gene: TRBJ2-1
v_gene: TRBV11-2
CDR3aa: ASSVLAGVYNEQF

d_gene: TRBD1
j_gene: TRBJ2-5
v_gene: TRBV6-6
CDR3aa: ASSYPGQGMGTQY

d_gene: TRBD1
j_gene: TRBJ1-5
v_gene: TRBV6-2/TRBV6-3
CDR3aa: ASTDRVLHQPQH

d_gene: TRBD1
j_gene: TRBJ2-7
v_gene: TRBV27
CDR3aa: ASSLSTGAYEQY

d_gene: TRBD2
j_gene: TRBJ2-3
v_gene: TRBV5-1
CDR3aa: ASSLGRTSGHTQY

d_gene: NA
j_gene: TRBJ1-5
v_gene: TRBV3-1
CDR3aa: ASSQGHSRSSQPQH

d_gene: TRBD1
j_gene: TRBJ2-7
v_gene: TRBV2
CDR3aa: ASSTTGTRYEQY

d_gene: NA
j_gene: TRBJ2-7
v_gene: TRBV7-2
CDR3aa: ASSFTDSYEQY

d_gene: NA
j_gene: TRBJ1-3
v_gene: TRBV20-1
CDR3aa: SARDLNRAGNTIY

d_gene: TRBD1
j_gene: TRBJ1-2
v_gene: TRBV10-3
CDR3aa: AITPDRERYT

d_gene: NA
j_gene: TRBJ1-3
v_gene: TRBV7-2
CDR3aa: ASSLGGSVRNTIY

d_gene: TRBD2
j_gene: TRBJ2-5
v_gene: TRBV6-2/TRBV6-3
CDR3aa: ASRRLAGGTPETQY

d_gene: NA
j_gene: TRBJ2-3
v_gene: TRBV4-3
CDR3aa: ASGGADTQY

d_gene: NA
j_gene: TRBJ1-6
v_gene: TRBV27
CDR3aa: ASSPRNSPLH

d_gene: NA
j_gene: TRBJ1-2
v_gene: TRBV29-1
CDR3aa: SVESGGGGYT

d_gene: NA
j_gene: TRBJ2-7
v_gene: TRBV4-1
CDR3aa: ASSQGRFSYEQY

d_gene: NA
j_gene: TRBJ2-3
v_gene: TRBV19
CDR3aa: ASRIRPFDFDPPY

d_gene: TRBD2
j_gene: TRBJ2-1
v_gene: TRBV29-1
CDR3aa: SAGLAGVNEQF

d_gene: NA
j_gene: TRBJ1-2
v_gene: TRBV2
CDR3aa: ASRSRGTLYGYT

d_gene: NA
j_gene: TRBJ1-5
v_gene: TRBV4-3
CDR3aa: ASSQAYGAAYSNQPQH

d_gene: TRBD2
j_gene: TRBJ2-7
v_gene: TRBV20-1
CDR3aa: SARTSGASYEQY

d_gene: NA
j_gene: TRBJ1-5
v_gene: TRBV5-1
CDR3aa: ASRQSPGRDQPQH

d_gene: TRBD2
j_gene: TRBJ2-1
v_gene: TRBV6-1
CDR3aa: ASSDSGRFFNEQF

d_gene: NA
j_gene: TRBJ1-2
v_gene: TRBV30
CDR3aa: AHYSYYGYT

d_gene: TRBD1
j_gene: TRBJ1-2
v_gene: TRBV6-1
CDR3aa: ASSPLTGGTRGYT

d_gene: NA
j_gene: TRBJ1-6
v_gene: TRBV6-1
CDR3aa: ASSASTKNNSPLH

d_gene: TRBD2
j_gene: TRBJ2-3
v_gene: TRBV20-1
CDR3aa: SARMLAGSTDTQY

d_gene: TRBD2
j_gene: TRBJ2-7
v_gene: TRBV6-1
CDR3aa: ASIPGRMPGGDEQY

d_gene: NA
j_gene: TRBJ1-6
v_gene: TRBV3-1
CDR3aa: ASSPAQGSSPLH

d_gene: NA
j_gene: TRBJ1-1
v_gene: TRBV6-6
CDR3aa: ASSYRRGRGEAF

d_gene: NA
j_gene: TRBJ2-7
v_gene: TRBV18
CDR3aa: ASSPALSSYEQY

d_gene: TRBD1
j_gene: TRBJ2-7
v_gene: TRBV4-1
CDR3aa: ASSHQTGQGYEQY

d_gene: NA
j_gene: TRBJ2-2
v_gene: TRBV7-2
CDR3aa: ASSLQLNTGELF

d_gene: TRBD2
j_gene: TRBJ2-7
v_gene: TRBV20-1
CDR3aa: SAYTGEGYEQY

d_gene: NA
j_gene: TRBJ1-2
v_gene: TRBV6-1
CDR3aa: ASSPGSNYGYT

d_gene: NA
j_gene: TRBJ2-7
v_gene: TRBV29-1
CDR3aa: SVEGSAGTEQY

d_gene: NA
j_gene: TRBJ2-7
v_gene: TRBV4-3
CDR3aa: ASSQSTSFYEQY

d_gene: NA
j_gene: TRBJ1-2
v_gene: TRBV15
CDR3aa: ATSRIRDTSWGYT

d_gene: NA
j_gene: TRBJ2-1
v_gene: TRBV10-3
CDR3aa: ATRTRPLNEQF

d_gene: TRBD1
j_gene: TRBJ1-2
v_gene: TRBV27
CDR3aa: ASSLQGADGYT

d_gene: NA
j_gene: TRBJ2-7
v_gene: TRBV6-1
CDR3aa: ASSHLADGGYEQY